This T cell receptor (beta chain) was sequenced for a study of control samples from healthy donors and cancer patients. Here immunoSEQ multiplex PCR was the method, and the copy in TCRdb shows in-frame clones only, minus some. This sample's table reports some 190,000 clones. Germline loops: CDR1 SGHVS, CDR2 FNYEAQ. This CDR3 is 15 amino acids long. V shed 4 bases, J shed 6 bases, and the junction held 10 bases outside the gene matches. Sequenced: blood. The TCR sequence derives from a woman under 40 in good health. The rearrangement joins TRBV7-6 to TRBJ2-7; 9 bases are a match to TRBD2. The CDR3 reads CASSSAPGLAGEQYF. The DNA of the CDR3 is TGTGCCAGCAGCTCGGCACCGGGACTAGCTGGCGAGCAGTACTTC.